What follows is one TCR beta chain and its context. It may be a read error: a sequence one base away is much more abundant. The CDR3 runs to 12 residues. From germline, CDR1 is LGHNT and CDR2 FRNRAP. Trimming cost V 2 bases and J 9 bases, with 8 bases left between them. A second PCR of roughly 7 to 11 cycles used a sample-barcoded 5' primer and a J-beta primer mix. TCRdb fed the 5' RACE reads into MiXCR, producing one record per CDR3 protein. Of 700,000 to 800,000 distinct CDR3 sequences listed, about 42% are singletons. The data originate from a study of blood T cells in healthy people across ages. Sequencing was done on a sample of blood. V gene TRBV12-5 combines with J gene TRBJ2-1; D unclear. This clonotype was sampled from an older woman in good health. This chain's CDR3 is CASGLTRVEQFF. The CDR3 DNA reads as TGTGCTAGTGGTTTGACAAGGGTTGAGCAGTTCTTC.